The rows below give T cell receptor beta chains drawn from one sample of a study of T cells in Graves' hyperthyroidism and ophthalmopathy. TCRdb ran MiXCR on the multiplex PCR reads and lists one entry per CDR3 protein. The repertoire includes 250,000 to 300,000 distinct CDR3 sequences, roughly 14% of them detected once, and 10% to 15% sits in the top ten. Sequencing was done on a sample of blood. Every receptor here comes from a woman in her thirties or forties with Graves' hyperthyroidism that later progressed to Graves' ophthalmopathy. Each CDR3 is given with its conserved first and last residue. The order of the fields is D gene, J gene, V gene, clone size, CDR3 DNA, CDR3 protein. A D gene is named only where the DNA matches it firmly. Size tells how often a clone was seen (once, few, many) or the class of an expanded clone, and some rows leave it out.

>-|TRBJ2-5|TRBV5-1|few
TGCGCCAGCAGGGACATAACTAGGATACAAGAGACCCAGTACTTC
CASRDITRIQETQYF
>-|TRBJ2-3|TRBV7-8|many
TGTGCCAGCAGCCAGAACCCACAGGTCCTCACAGATACGCAGTATTTT
CASSQNPQVLTDTQYF
>TRBD2|TRBJ2-3|TRBV2|many
TGTGCCAGCTTAGGACTAGCGATAGATACGCAGTATTTT
CASLGLAIDTQYF
>-|TRBJ1-6|TRBV7-3|few
TGTGCCAGCAGCTTACGGCGGCAGGGGTATTCACCCCTCCACTTT
CASSLRRQGYSPLHF
>TRBD1|TRBJ2-2|TRBV10-2|few
TGCGCCAGCAGGGATTTCGACAGGGCCAACACCGGGGAGCTGTTTTTT
CASRDFDRANTGELFF
>-|TRBJ1-6|TRBV20-1|many
TGCAGTGCCGGACAGAGCTCCTATAATTCACCCCTCCACTTT
CSAGQSSYNSPLHF
>TRBD1|TRBJ2-7|TRBV15|many
TGTGCCACCAGCAAGGGACAAGGGGGCCGCGAGCAGTACTTC
CATSKGQGGREQYF
>-|TRBJ1-5|TRBV4-1|-
TGCGCCAGCAGCCGAGGAGGAGGGGCCAACAATCAGCCCCAGCATTTT
CASSRGGGANNQPQHF
>TRBD1|TRBJ2-1|TRBV7-2|few
TGTGCCAGCAGCTTAGGCGGAGGGACAGGGGAAGAGGAACAGTTCTTC
CASSLGGGTGEEEQFF
>TRBD1|TRBJ2-7|TRBV5-5|many
TGTGCCAGCAGCTTAATTCCAGGGGGCAACTACGAGCAGTACTTC
CASSLIPGGNYEQYF
>-|TRBJ2-2|TRBV13|many
TGTGCCAGCAGCTTAGGTGCCATCACCGGGGAGCTGTTTTTT
CASSLGAITGELFF
>-|TRBJ2-7|TRBV25-1|many
TGTGCCAGCAGTGTGAGTGGGCCCTCGTACGAGCAGTACTTC
CASSVSGPSYEQYF
>TRBD2|TRBJ2-5|TRBV6-5|many
TGTGCCAGCAGTTACTCTAAGGGAGGGAAGGAGACCCAGTACTTC
CASSYSKGGKETQYF
>-|TRBJ1-6|TRBV9|-
TGTGCCAGCAGCGTAGGGGGGGATAATTCACCCCTCCACTTT
CASSVGGDNSPLHF
>TRBD2|TRBJ2-3|TRBV10-3|many
TGTGCCATCAGTGATGTAGCGGGGTCAGATACGCAGTATTTT
CAISDVAGSDTQYF
>TRBD2|TRBJ2-1|TRBV2|many
TGTGCCAGCAGTACTAGCGGGAGTTACAATGAGCAGTTCTTC
CASSTSGSYNEQFF
>TRBD2|TRBJ2-1|TRBV7-9|few
TGTGCCAGCGGCCACCTAGCGGGGGTAGGTAATGAGCAGTTCTTC
CASGHLAGVGNEQFF
>-|TRBJ1-5|TRBV29-1|few
TGCAGCGTTGTAGACGGTTTTCAGCCCCAGCATTTT
CSVVDGFQPQHF
>TRBD2|TRBJ2-1|TRBV18|many
TGTGCCAGCTCACCACTGGGCACTAGCGGGAGCGGTGAGCAGTTCTTC
CASSPLGTSGSGEQFF
>-|TRBJ1-6|TRBV20-1|few
TGCAGTGCTACACCGGGACAAAATAATTCACCCCTCCACTTT
CSATPGQNNSPLHF
>-|TRBJ2-3|TRBV3-1|many
TGTGCCAGCAGCCTCATATCTAGCACAGATACGCAGTATTTT
CASSLISSTDTQYF
>TRBD2|TRBJ2-1|TRBV13|many
TGTGCCAGCAGCTTAAGAGGGGCTAGCGGGAGCTCCTACAATGAGCAGTTCTTC
CASSLRGASGSSYNEQFF
>-|TRBJ2-1|TRBV10-1|many
TGCGCCAGCAGTGGACGGGGTAGGGGAACGGGTGAGCAGTTCTTC
CASSGRGRGTGEQFF
>-|TRBJ2-7|TRBV20-1|many
TGCAGTGTTTCTCGGACGGGGAGCTCCTACGAGCAGTACTTC
CSVSRTGSSYEQYF
>TRBD1|TRBJ2-7|TRBV27|many
TGTGCCAGCAGTTCCGGGACAGTAATTTCCGAGCAGTACTTC
CASSSGTVISEQYF
>TRBD1|TRBJ2-7|TRBV11-2|many
TGTGCCAGCAGCTCCTCAGGGACAGGGTACGAGCAGTACTTC
CASSSSGTGYEQYF
>TRBD2|TRBJ2-1|TRBV5-1|many
TGCGCCAGCAGCTTGGCCGGGACTAGTACCTATGAGCAGTTCTTC
CASSLAGTSTYEQFF
>TRBD1|TRBJ2-3|TRBV4-1|many
TGCGCCACAGGGGGCGAGGCTACGCAGTATTTT
CATGGEATQYF
>-|TRBJ2-1|TRBV13|many
TGTGCCAGCAGCTTAGAGGGAGTAGGCAATGAGCAGTTCTTC
CASSLEGVGNEQFF
>-|TRBJ2-7|TRBV18|few
TGTGCCAGCTCACCACCTTATAGGTTTTCACGGGATGCCTGGCGCTCCTACGAGCAGTACTTC
CASSPPYRFSRDAWRSYEQYF
>TRBD1|TRBJ2-7|TRBV5-1|many
TGCGCCAGCTGCCGGGACAGGGAAGGCGAGCAGTACTTC
CASCRDREGEQYF
>TRBD2|TRBJ2-3|TRBV3-1|many
TGTGCCAGCAGCCAAGGGGCGGGAGGGCCGACAGATACGCAGTATTTT
CASSQGAGGPTDTQYF
>TRBD2|TRBJ2-1|TRBV7-2|many
TGTGCCAGCAGCTCACCCGTAGCGGGGATATACAATGAGCAGTTCTTC
CASSSPVAGIYNEQFF
>-|TRBJ2-2|TRBV25-1|-
TGTGCCAGCAGACAGGACACTAACACCGGGGAGCTGTTTTTT
CASRQDTNTGELFF
>-|TRBJ1-5|TRBV6-1|few
TGTGCCAGCAGTGAAGCGCGGGGCCCGGGACAGCCCCAGCATTTT
CASSEARGPGQPQHF
>-|TRBJ1-1|TRBV2|many
TGTGCCAGCAGTGGAACTACAGGGACTGAAGCTTTCTTT
CASSGTTGTEAFF
>TRBD2|TRBJ2-1|TRBV28|many
TGTGCCAGCAGGGTTAGCGGGAGGTGGGGTGAGCAGTTCTTC
CASRVSGRWGEQFF